The entry that follows covers one TCR beta chain sequence. Its antigen is undetermined. V was cut by 5 bases and J by 5 bases, with 9 bases left in between. Germline values: CDR1 SGHAT, CDR2 FQNNGV. The CDR3 extends over 13 amino acids. MiXCR was run by TCRdb on the 5' RACE reads, yielding one entry per CDR3 protein. The sample holds 430,000 or so distinct CDR3 sequences, 20% to 25% seen once. The record originates from a study of identical twins. Study-level results: For out-of-frame beta sequences, excess twin sharing was weaker. One should note that invariant MAIT and iNKT cells could partly confound zero-insertion analyses.

These sequences were also reported in another study, on T cells expressing NK-cell markers. That work states: Seven sequenced donors out of eight were HCMV-seropositive, one seronegative.

This sequence was found in a woman in her late teens or twenties in good health. Sample: CD4+ T cells sorted from blood. The V and J genes are TRBV11-2 and TRBJ1-4; D is undetermined. The CDR3 DNA follows: TGTGCCAGCAGCCCGACCCCGAATGAAAAACTGTTTTTT. Its protein is CASSPTPNEKLFF. Together with reference TRBV11-2 and TRBJ1-4, the CDR3 gives the full variable domain: EAGVAQSPRYKIIEKRQSVAFWCNPISGHATLYWYQQILGQGPKLLIQFQNNGVVDDSQLPKDRFSAERLKGVDSTLKIQPAKLEDSAVYLCASSPTPNEKLFFGSGTQLSVL.